The clone carrying this T cell receptor (beta chain) was counted between two and nine times. Its antigen is still unknown. The V gene's germline CDR1 is SEHNR and CDR2 FQNEAQ (reference sequence). With 6 bases removed from V and 1 base from J, the gap between germline ends came to 16 bases. The CDR3 length is 15 residues. The sample is drawn from a study of T cells after yellow fever vaccination. Study observations and caveats: A faster peak, day 5 versus 15, was reached by the weaker secondary response.

TCRdb analysed the 5' RACE reads with MiXCR anew, one entry per CDR3 protein. The sample lists fewer than 650,000 distinct CDR3 sequences; 20% to 25% were seen once. The sequence came from a young man who received the YFV17D yellow fever vaccine. The specimen comprised PBMCs, sampled about 21 days after the first yellow fever vaccination. The chain links TRBV7-9 to TRBJ2-7; TRBD1 might be the D (6 bases). The chain's CDR3 is CASRRDKSLSYEQYF. The CDR3 nucleotides read TGTGCCAGCAGACGGGACAAATCCTTATCCTACGAGCAGTACTTC.